This paragraph reports one T cell receptor (beta chain). These data belong to a study of blood T cell repertoires in COVID-19. Study information: Sources were T cells, B-cell-depleted T cells, or PBMCs; the material itself was cDNA or gDNA.

V shed 1 base and J shed 8 bases, with 11 bases lying between them. CDR3 length: 13 residues. Per germline, CDR1 GTSNPN and CDR2 SVGIG (reference sequence). Original processing notes: Estimates of nucleated cell counts were drawn from the amplification of reference gene primers. Using immunoSEQ multiplex PCR, the repertoire was profiled, and TCRdb retains in-frame clones only, with some absent. For V, J and clone size, that table is used; D and trimming come from the DNA. The table has about 100,000 clones, 88% seen once; the top ten hold 5.5% to 8%. The sequence was collected from a man in his forties or fifties with active or convalescent COVID-19. The sequencing input was peripheral blood. The chain has TRBV30 and TRBJ2-2; D remains unclear. This CDR3 is CAWSGRGEGELFF. DNA of the CDR3: TGTGCCTGGAGTGGTAGAGGAGAAGGGGAGCTGTTTTTT.